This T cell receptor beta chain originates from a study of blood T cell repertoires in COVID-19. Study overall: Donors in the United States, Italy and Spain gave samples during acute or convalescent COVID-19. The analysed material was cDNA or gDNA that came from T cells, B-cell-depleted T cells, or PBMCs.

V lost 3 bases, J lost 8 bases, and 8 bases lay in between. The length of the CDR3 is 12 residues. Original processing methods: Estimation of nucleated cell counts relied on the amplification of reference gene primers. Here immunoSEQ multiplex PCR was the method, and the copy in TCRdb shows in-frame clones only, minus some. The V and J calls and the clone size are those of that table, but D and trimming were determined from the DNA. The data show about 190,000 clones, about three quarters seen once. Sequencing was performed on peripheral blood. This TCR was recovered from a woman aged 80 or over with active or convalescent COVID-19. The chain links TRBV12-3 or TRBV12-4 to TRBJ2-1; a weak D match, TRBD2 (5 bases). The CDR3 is CASSFAGYEQFF. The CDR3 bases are TGTGCCAGCAGTTTCGCGGGTTATGAGCAGTTCTTC.